This TCR beta chain was obtained from a study of control samples from healthy donors and cancer patients. Libraries were prepared by immunoSEQ multiplex PCR; TCRdb keeps only in-frame clonotypes and omits some of them. The sample consists of 50,000 to 65,000 clones, roughly nine tenths of them appearing once. The origin of this receptor is a woman aged 50 to 60 with colorectal cancer. The sequencing input was PBMCs.

CDR3: CATIGQSTDTQYF. The CDR3, as DNA: TGTGCCACCATTGGACAGTCCACAGATACGCAGTATTTT. This sequence joins TRBV10-3 and TRBJ2-3, with D tentatively TRBD1 (6 bases). The CDR3 covers 13 residues. V was shortened by 10 bases and J by 2 bases, with 13 bases between the two germline ends. Looked up from germline, CDR1 is ENHRY and CDR2 is SYGVKD.